These T cell receptor beta chains were read from a single sample in a study of T cells in Graves' hyperthyroidism and ophthalmopathy. MiXCR, applied by TCRdb to the multiplex PCR reads, yields one record per CDR3 protein. This sample has about 250,000 distinct CDR3 sequences; approximately 24% occur once, and the top ten carry 35% to 40%. The sample taken for sequencing was blood. The source of these receptors is a woman between 40 and 55 years old with Graves' ophthalmopathy. Both conserved end residues are part of each CDR3. The D gene is left open where the match is weak. A clone size is listed for some rows: how often the clone was seen (once, few, many), or a class if it is expanded.

TRBD1 TRBJ1-3 . TRBV12-3/TRBV12-4 TGTGCCAGCACTTTAGGGGGCGCGGGTGGAAACACCATATATTTT CASTLGGAGGNTIYF
. TRBJ1-1 many TRBV11-3 TGTGCCAGCAGCCCGGGTTCCGGGGCTGAAGCTTTCTTT CASSPGSGAEAFF
. TRBJ1-2 . TRBV6-5 TGTGCCAGCAGTTACTCGTTAGAGTATGATGGCTACACCTTC CASSYSLEYDGYTF
TRBD2 TRBJ2-7 . TRBV11-1 TGTGCCAGCAGCTCGCAAGGGCTAGCGGACGAGCAGTACTTC CASSSQGLADEQYF
TRBD1 TRBJ2-5 many TRBV5-5 TGTGCCAGCAGCTCACGGACAGGAACGGGCATAGAGACCCAGTACTTC CASSSRTGTGIETQYF
TRBD1 TRBJ1-2 many TRBV18 TGTGCCAGCTCACCACCGGGACAGGGGGAAAATGGCTACACCTTC CASSPPGQGENGYTF
. TRBJ2-7 many TRBV30 TGTGCCTGTGGAGGGGCAGGGCGTCACGAGCAGTACTTC CACGGAGRHEQYF
. TRBJ2-4 many TRBV19 TGTGCCAGTAGCGGAGCCAAAAACATTCAGTACTTC CASSGAKNIQYF
TRBD1 TRBJ1-2 . TRBV19 TGTGCCAGTAGTATAGTGGAGGGGGCTTCTGGCTACACCTTC CASSIVEGASGYTF
TRBD1 TRBJ2-6 many TRBV3-1 TGTGCCAGCAGCCCGTTGGGACAGGGCCTGACTTTC CASSPLGQGLTF
TRBD1 TRBJ2-7 many TRBV4-2 TGTGCCAGCAGCCCGCGGGGACAGGGGAGCCACGAGCAGTACTTC CASSPRGQGSHEQYF
. TRBJ1-1 many TRBV24-1 TGTGCCACCAGTCCGGGACGGGAAGGATCCACTGAAGCTTTCTTT CATSPGREGSTEAFF
TRBD1 TRBJ1-1 . TRBV6-5 TGTGCCAGCAGTTCCCGGGGACAGGGCCAATTTGCTGAAGCTTTCTTT CASSSRGQGQFAEAFF
TRBD1 TRBJ1-1 many TRBV6-1 TGTGCCAGCAGTGAACACGGACAGGGCCTCAAGGAAGCTTTCTTT CASSEHGQGLKEAFF
. TRBJ2-7 many TRBV4-1 TGCGCCAGCAGCCCCTCGGAAGGATCCTACGAGCAGTACTTC CASSPSEGSYEQYF
. TRBJ1-5 many TRBV28 TGTGCCAGCAGTTTACCCGGGAATCAGCCCCAGCATTTT CASSLPGNQPQHF
. TRBJ2-7 many TRBV27 TGTGCCAGCAGTCCATGGGGGCTAGGCCTGAGCTCCTACGAGCAGTACTTC CASSPWGLGLSSYEQYF
TRBD2 TRBJ2-7 many TRBV20-1 TGCAGTGCTAGTCCCGCGGGAGGGCTCGGAGGGTACGAGCAGTACTTC CSASPAGGLGGYEQYF
. TRBJ1-1 . TRBV12-3/TRBV12-4 TGTGCCAGCAGAGGTACAGGGTTCTACACTGAAGCTTTCTTT CASRGTGFYTEAFF
. TRBJ1-2 . TRBV20-1 TGCAGTGCTAGAAATCAGGGAGGCTACACCTTC CSARNQGGYTF
TRBD2 TRBJ2-7 . TRBV5-1 TGCGCCAGCAGCCCCCCGGGACTAGCGGGGACCTCCTACGAGCAGTACTTC CASSPPGLAGTSYEQYF
TRBD1 TRBJ2-7 many TRBV5-1 TGCGCCAGCAGCTTGGAGACAGGGTGGGCCTACGAGCAGTACTTC CASSLETGWAYEQYF
. TRBJ2-7 few TRBV4-1 TGCGCCAGCAGCCAAGGCACGGGAAGGGGACCCAACTACGAGCAGTACTTC CASSQGTGRGPNYEQYF
. TRBJ1-1 few TRBV29-1 TGCAGCGTTGGGCCCGGGGACACTGAAGCTTTCTTT CSVGPGDTEAFF
. TRBJ2-7 many TRBV19 TGTGCCAGTAGTAAGGGACCCAGCTCCTACGAGCAGTACTTC CASSKGPSSYEQYF
. TRBJ1-1 many TRBV28 TGTGCCAGCAGACGGGTTGGGAACACTGAAGCTTTCTTT CASRRVGNTEAFF
TRBD1 TRBJ1-2 . TRBV6-1 TGTGCCAGCACTGGGACAGCGACTAACTATGGCTACACCTTC CASTGTATNYGYTF
TRBD1 TRBJ1-3 many TRBV20-1 TGCAGTGCTAGAGAACAGGGGGCGTTTGGAAACACCATATATTTT CSAREQGAFGNTIYF
. TRBJ2-7 many TRBV28 TGTGCCAGCAGTTTACTAGGTTCTAGGGGAGGCTACGAGCAGTACTTC CASSLLGSRGGYEQYF
. TRBJ1-6 . TRBV6-4 TGTGCCAGCAGTTACGGTGGAAATCGCAATTCACCCCTCCACTTT CASSYGGNRNSPLHF
. TRBJ1-5 many TRBV28 TGTGCCAGCAGTTTCCGCAGTCAGCCTAGCAATCAGCCCCAGCATTTT CASSFRSQPSNQPQHF
TRBD2 TRBJ2-7 many TRBV7-2 TGTGCCAGCAGCTTAGTGCCTCTAGCGGGGTACGAGCAGTACTTC CASSLVPLAGYEQYF
. TRBJ2-4 many TRBV25-1 TGTGCCAGCTCTCTGACAAGGGAAGGGGCAGGAGCCAAAAACATTCAGTACTTC CASSLTREGAGAKNIQYF
TRBD1 TRBJ1-6 many TRBV20-1 TGCAGTGCTAGAACACTCGACAGGGCCGATAATTCACCCCTCCACTTT CSARTLDRADNSPLHF
. TRBJ1-3 many TRBV28 TGTGCCAGCAGACTGGGCCCTGGAAACACCATATATTTT CASRLGPGNTIYF
. TRBJ2-4 . TRBV6-2/TRBV6-3 TGTGCCAGCAGTTCGTCGCCCCTCCGCATAGCCAAAAACATTCAGTACTTC CASSSSPLRIAKNIQYF
TRBD2 TRBJ2-5 . TRBV12-3/TRBV12-4 TGTGCCAGCAGTTTCAGCGGGAGTAACCAAGAGACCCAGTACTTC CASSFSGSNQETQYF
TRBD1 TRBJ2-5 . TRBV12-5 TGTGCTAGTGGCCTTGGGACAGGGGTACAAGAGACCCAGTACTTC CASGLGTGVQETQYF
. TRBJ2-5 . TRBV6-1 TGTGCCAGCAGAGTTTCGGGAGTCTGGGAGACCCAGTACTTC CASRVSGVWETQYF
. TRBJ1-1 many TRBV6-5 TGTGCCAGCAGTTACGTAGGTACCACTGAAGCTTTCTTT CASSYVGTTEAFF
. TRBJ2-4 . TRBV19 TGTGCCAGTAGTAACTTACGGGGACATATAGCCAAAAACATTCGGTACTTC CASSNLRGHIAKNIRYF
TRBD1 TRBJ2-7 few TRBV4-2 TGTGCCAGCAGCCAGGCCGGGACAGGGAACCTAGACGAGCAGTGCTTC CASSQAGTGNLDEQCF
. TRBJ2-2 many TRBV10-3 TGTGCCATCAGAAACGAGGGTAACAGCGGGGAGCTGTTTTTT CAIRNEGNSGELFF
TRBD1 TRBJ2-4 . TRBV4-1 TGCGCCAGCAGCCCCTTGGACAGGGGAATGGCCAAAAACATTCAGTACTTC CASSPLDRGMAKNIQYF
. TRBJ1-1 many TRBV10-3 TGTGCCTCCGCCCAGCAGAACACTGAAGCTTTCTTT CASAQQNTEAFF
TRBD1 TRBJ2-2 many TRBV20-1 TGCAGTGCTAGAATGGGACAGGGCTCTGTCACCGGGGAGCTGTTTTTT CSARMGQGSVTGELFF
. TRBJ2-5 many TRBV18 TGTGCCAGCAGTCCTTCAGAGACCCAGTACTTC CASSPSETQYF
. TRBJ1-1 many TRBV25-1 TGTGCCAGCAGTGGAAACTCGGATCTGGCTTTCTTT CASSGNSDLAFF
. TRBJ2-2 many TRBV24-1 TGTGCCACCAAGAGCCCCGGGGAGCTGTTTTTT CATKSPGELFF
TRBD2 TRBJ2-7 many TRBV20-1 TGCAGTGCTACCATAGGACTAGCGGGCTACGAGCAGTACTTC CSATIGLAGYEQYF
. TRBJ2-7 many TRBV3-1 TGTGCCAGCAGCCCCATCACAGGCTACGAGCAGTACTTC CASSPITGYEQYF
. TRBJ2-7 many TRBV18 TGTGCCAGCTCACCACGAATAGGGACCTCCTACGAGCAGTACTTC CASSPRIGTSYEQYF